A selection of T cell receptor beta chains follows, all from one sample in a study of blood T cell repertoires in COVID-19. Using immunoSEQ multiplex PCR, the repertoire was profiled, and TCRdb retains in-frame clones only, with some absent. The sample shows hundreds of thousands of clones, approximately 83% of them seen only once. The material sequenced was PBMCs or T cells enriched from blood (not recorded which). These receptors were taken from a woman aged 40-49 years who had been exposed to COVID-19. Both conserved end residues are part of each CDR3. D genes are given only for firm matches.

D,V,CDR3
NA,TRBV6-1,CASSDQNRVTEAFF
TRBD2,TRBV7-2,CASSLGGTSVQETQYF
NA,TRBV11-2,CASSLQGNGYTF
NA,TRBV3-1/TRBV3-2,CASSLGTDSGNTIYF
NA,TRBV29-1,CSGDTGMNTEAFF
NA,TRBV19,CASSIGGGFTEAFF
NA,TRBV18,CASSSYGTRGGRKDSPLHF
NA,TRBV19,CASRRGTEAFF
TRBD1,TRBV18,CASSPPGTGIHEQYF
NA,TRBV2,CASRPDSQETQYF